Following are 32 T cell receptor beta chains from one sample sequenced in a study of cytomegalovirus exposure and HLA in healthy donors. Measured with immunoSEQ multiplex PCR; TCRdb has only the in-frame clones, and not every one. Of about 140,000 clones in the sample, approximately 90% were seen once. Sample: PBMCs. The receptor set was obtained from a man younger than 35 in good health and CMV-seropositive.

The rearrangement joins TRBV5-4 to TRBJ2-1; TRBD2 matches at 7 bases. From germline, CDR1 is SGHNT and CDR2 YYREEE (reference sequence). This CDR3 is 16 amino acids long. The V gene end was trimmed by 4 bases and the J gene end by 6 bases; junction bases not matched to a gene: 13. In DNA form, the CDR3 reads TGTGCCAGCAGCCTGTATTGGGGAGGGCCTCTCAATGAGCAGTTCTTC. As protein: CASSLYWGGPLNEQFF.

The chain links TRBV6-1 to TRBJ2-7, with 9 bases aligning to TRBD1. This CDR3 contains 13 residues. Germline assignment: CDR1 MNHNS and CDR2 SASEGT. The trim removed 6 bases at V and 7 bases at J, leaving 7 bases unmatched. The CDR3 nucleotides are TGTGCCAGCAGAGGGACAGGGAAATATGAGCAGTACTTC. Amino acids: CASRGTGKYEQYF.

The genes are TRBV29-1 and TRBJ2-3; TRBD2 agrees at 10 bases. The CDR3 extends over 15 amino acids. The ends lost 2 bases at V and 5 bases at J; junction bases unmatched: 7. Germline V gene data show CDR1 as SQVTM and CDR2 as ANQGSEA. CDR3: CSVESSGGGEDTQYF. For the CDR3, the DNA is TGCAGCGTTGAATCTAGCGGGGGTGGGGAAGATACGCAGTATTTT.

This clone was observed a few times. The chain uses TRBV11-2 and TRBJ1-5; D is undetermined. V was cut by 4 bases and J by 3 bases, with 4 bases left in between. The CDR3 contains 12 residues. From germline, CDR1 is SGHAT and CDR2 FQNNGV. The CDR3 nucleotides read TGTGCCAGCAGCTCTTACAATCAGCCCCAGCATTTT. Protein: CASSSYNQPQHF.

The chain carries TRBV7-9 and TRBJ2-3; tentative D call: TRBD1 (6 bases). The CDR3 loop spans 15 amino acids. V was trimmed by 4 bases and J by 5 bases, leaving 16 bases between them. Germline CDR1 reads SEHNR; CDR2 reads FQNEAQ (reference sequence). The CDR3 DNA reads as TGTGCCAGCAGCTCCCAGGGGCTCTTCGGAGATACGCAGTATTTT. Translating it yields CASSSQGLFGDTQYF.

CDR3 residues: CASSPGQGRKTQYF. The CDR3 DNA sequence: TGTGCCAGCAGCCCCGGACAGGGGAGGAAGACCCAGTACTTC. This sequence joins TRBV6-5 and TRBJ2-5; 9 bases are shared with TRBD1. Looked up from germline, CDR1 is MNHEY and CDR2 is SVGAGI. Trimming cost V 6 bases and J 6 bases; bases outside gene matches: 8. The CDR3 runs 14 residues.

This chain connects TRBV6-6 to TRBJ2-7; 9 nucleotides line up with TRBD1. J was trimmed by 3 bases and V by 6 bases; bases with no gene match: 6. The germline CDR1 and CDR2 sequences are MNHNY and SVGAGI (reference sequence). The CDR3 sequence is 14 residues long. In nucleotides, the CDR3 is TGTGCCAGCAGCCCGGGACAGGGCTACTACGAGCAGTACTTC. Its translation is CASSPGQGYYEQYF.

The chain recombines TRBV28 with TRBJ1-2, with D possibly matching TRBD1 (5 bases). V gave up 5 bases and J gave up 8 bases, with 18 bases separating them. The CDR3 contains 14 residues. The V gene's germline CDR1 is MDHEN and CDR2 SYDVKM. This CDR3 reads CASSPFGAGRGYTF. The DNA for the CDR3 is TGTGCCAGCAGTCCCTTCGGGGCGGGGCGAGGCTACACCTTC.

This rearrangement joins TRBV10-2 to TRBJ2-1, with TRBD2 identical over 14 bases. Germline V gives CDR1 WSHSY, CDR2 SAAADI. CDR3 length: 15 residues. V lost 6 bases to trimming and J lost 7 bases; unmatched junction nucleotides: 5. CDR3 in amino acids: CASRGLAGERNEQFF. CDR3 DNA: TGCGCCAGCAGGGGACTAGCGGGAGAAAGGAATGAGCAGTTCTTC.

The chain carries TRBV13 and TRBJ1-1; TRBD1 matches at 7 bases. Germline CDR1 reads PRHDT; CDR2 reads FYEKMQ (reference sequence). This CDR3 region has 14 residues. Losses at the gene ends were 3 bases for V and 2 bases for J; bases not matched to a gene: 3. CDR3 amino acids: CASSLGQINTEAFF. CDR3 nucleotide sequence: TGTGCCAGCAGCTTGGGACAGATTAACACTGAAGCTTTCTTT.

This sequence joins TRBV30 and TRBJ1-5, with D perhaps matching TRBD1 (5 bases). CDR3 length equals 16 residues. Per the germline V gene, CDR1 is GTSNPN and CDR2 is SVGIG (reference sequence). Trimming pared 4 bases from V and 0 bases from J, leaving 16 bases between. The CDR3 region is CAWTARDYYSNQPQHF. In DNA, the CDR3 is TGTGCCTGGACCGCGAGGGACTATTATAGCAATCAGCCCCAGCATTTT.

The rearrangement links TRBV18 to TRBJ1-1; tentative D call: TRBD1 (6 bases). The CDR3 length is 14 residues. Trimming took 6 bases from V and 1 from J, leaving 12 bases between them. Germline values: CDR1 KGHSH, CDR2 LQKENI. Written as DNA, the CDR3 is TGTGCCAGCTCGCTGAGGGGGAGGAACACTGAAGCTTTCTTT. Translation gives CASSLRGRNTEAFF.

The chain employs TRBV5-1 and TRBJ2-2, with D maybe TRBD1 (7 bases). The length of the CDR3 is 15 residues. Trimming removed 4 bases at V and 1 base at J, with 11 bases between. Germline values: CDR1 SGHRS, CDR2 YFSETQ. CDR3 residues: CASSGGTENTGELFF. In DNA, the CDR3 is TGCGCCAGCAGCGGAGGGACAGAGAACACCGGGGAGCTGTTTTTT.

The rearrangement uses TRBV30 and TRBJ2-2; 11 bases are shared with TRBD2. V shed 4 bases, J shed 3 bases, and the junction held 7 bases outside the gene matches. The V gene's germline CDR1 is GTSNPN and CDR2 SVGIG (reference sequence). The CDR3 is 16 residues long. CDR3 DNA sequence: TGTGCCTGGAATAGCGGGGGGGCCCGTGACACCGGGGAGCTGTTTTTT. As protein: CAWNSGGARDTGELFF.

The V and J genes are TRBV6-1 and TRBJ1-4; 9 positions match TRBD1. This CDR3 region has 13 residues. Germline V gene data show CDR1 as MNHNS and CDR2 as SASEGT. After removal of 9 bases from V and 8 bases from J, the junction contained 7 bases not matched to a gene. This CDR3 reads CASNRDRDEKLFF. The CDR3 nucleotides read TGTGCCAGTAACCGGGACAGGGACGAAAAACTGTTTTTT.

This clone was recorded once. The chain joins TRBV6-5 to TRBJ2-7, with D maybe TRBD2 (6 bases). V was pared by 5 bases and J by 6 bases, with 20 bases between. CDR1 and CDR2 (germline): MNHEY, SVGAGI. The CDR3 length is 15 residues. CDR3 sequence (DNA): TGTGCCAGCAGTCGAAAGTGGGGGGACGACATCGAGCAGTACTTC. It is translated as CASSRKWGDDIEQYF.

The genes are TRBV9 and TRBJ2-7, with a possible D match to TRBD2 (5 bases). Trimming cost V 0 bases and J 3 bases, with 10 bases left between them. The CDR3 is made up of 14 amino acids. CDR1 and CDR2 from the germline V gene are SGDLS and YYNGEE. CDR3 sequence reads: CASSVGTLDYEQYF. CDR3 bases: TGTGCCAGCAGCGTAGGGACTTTAGACTACGAGCAGTACTTC.

The rearrangement links TRBV5-1 to TRBJ2-3; 7 nucleotides line up with TRBD1. The CDR3 sequence is 15 residues long. V gave up 2 bases and J gave up 2 bases; unmatched junction bases: 5. Per germline, CDR1 SGHRS and CDR2 YFSETQ. DNA for the CDR3: TGCGCCAGCAGCTTCGGGGACAGATCCACAGATACGCAGTATTTT. It codes for CASSFGDRSTDTQYF.

CDR3: CASSEAQPSAGYTF. In DNA form, the CDR3 reads TGTGCCAGCAGTGAAGCGCAACCCTCAGCGGGCTACACCTTC. The V and J genes are TRBV6-1 and TRBJ1-2; D is unclear. Germline V gives CDR1 MNHNS, CDR2 SASEGT. Trimming cost V 0 bases and J 8 bases, with 13 bases left between them. The CDR3 sequence is 14 residues long.

The rearrangement links TRBV6-1 to TRBJ1-2, with TRBD1 matching over 7 bases. This CDR3 has 13 amino acids. Germline trimming cut 4 bases from V and 4 bases from J; bases unmatched to any gene: 3. The germline gives CDR1 MNHNS, CDR2 SASEGT. For the CDR3, the DNA is TGTGCCAGCAGTGGACAGGGACGCTATGGCTACACCTTC. Its translation is CASSGQGRYGYTF.

Written as DNA, the CDR3 is TGTGCCACCAGCAGAGATAGCGGGACTGGGGCCAACGTCCTGACTTTC. This encodes CATSRDSGTGANVLTF. V usage is TRBV15 and J usage is TRBJ2-6; TRBD2 agrees at 8 bases. The CDR3 contains 16 residues. Germline V lookup: CDR1 LNHNV, CDR2 YYDKDF (reference sequence). After removal of 0 bases from V and 2 bases from J, the junction contained 0 bases not matched to a gene.

The rearrangement uses TRBV2 and TRBJ1-2, with TRBD1 matching 9 bases. Germline values: CDR1 SNHLY, CDR2 FYNNEI. V was clipped by 6 bases and J by 6 bases; unmatched bases: 5. The CDR3 extends over 13 amino acids. Here the CDR3 reads CASSNRGLDGYTF. CDR3 bases: TGTGCCAGCAGCAACAGGGGGCTCGATGGCTACACCTTC.

This clone came up once. The chain has TRBV19 and TRBJ2-1, with TRBD2 as a possible D gene (6 bases). The CDR3 is 13 residues long. Trimming removed 4 bases from V and 5 bases from J, with 9 bases in between. Germline assignment: CDR1 LNHDA and CDR2 SQIVND (reference sequence). Here the CDR3 reads CASSRDSNNEQFF. The DNA of the CDR3 is TGTGCCAGTAGTAGGGACTCAAACAATGAGCAGTTCTTC. Combining the CDR3 with reference TRBV19 and TRBJ2-1 gives the whole variable domain DGGITQSPKYLFRKEGQNVTLSCEQNLNHDAMYWYRQDPGQGLRLIYYSQIVNDFQKGDIAEGYSVSREKKESFPLTVTSAQKNPTAFYLCASSRDSNNEQFFGPGTRLTVL.

This clone was picked up a small number of times. The chain joins TRBV29-1 to TRBJ1-5, with D possibly being TRBD1 (6 bases). Germline V gene sequence: CDR1 SQVTM, CDR2 ANQGSEA. With 4 bases removed from V and 6 bases from J, the gap between germline ends came to 13 bases. The CDR3 consists of 13 residues. CDR3 nucleotide sequence: TGCAGCGTTGCGTGGACAGTAGGTCAGCCCCAGCATTTT. It yields the protein CSVAWTVGQPQHF.

CDR3 protein: CASSGDSFYEQYF. CDR3 DNA: TGTGCCAGCAGCGGGGACAGTTTCTACGAGCAGTACTTC. The chain couples TRBV6-5 to TRBJ2-7; 7 bases map to TRBD1. This CDR3 region has 13 residues. The germline V gene has CDR1 MNHEY and CDR2 SVGAGI. Trimming took 6 bases from V and 3 from J; bases not matched to a gene: 5.

The V gene is TRBV2, the J gene TRBJ1-5; D ambiguous. Germline loops: CDR1 SNHLY, CDR2 FYNNEI. V lost 4 bases and J 3 bases, leaving 13 bases between the germline ends. The CDR3 contains 15 residues. The CDR3 here is CASSATRNDNQPQHF. CDR3 DNA sequence: TGTGCCAGCAGTGCGACGAGGAATGACAATCAGCCCCAGCATTTT.

The chain combines TRBV19 with TRBJ1-5, with D maybe TRBD1 (6 bases). Trimming cost V 3 bases and J 2 bases, with 8 bases left between them. CDR3 length equals 14 residues. CDR1 LNHDA and CDR2 SQIVND come from the germline V gene (reference sequence). DNA for the CDR3: TGTGCCAGTAGTATTCCAGGGGGCAATCAGCCCCAGCATTTT. This sequence encodes CASSIPGGNQPQHF.

CDR3 bases: TGTGCCAGCAGTGACTCGAGAACTAGCATTTACAATGAGCAGTTCTTC. Translated: CASSDSRTSIYNEQFF. This chain links TRBV6-4 with TRBJ2-1, with a possible D match to TRBD2 (6 bases). Trimming removed 0 bases at V and 4 bases at J, with 13 bases between. This CDR3 spans 16 amino acids. Germline CDR1 reads MRHNA; CDR2 reads SNTAGT.

This rearrangement joins TRBV28 to TRBJ2-7; D possibly corresponds to TRBD2 (5 bases). The CDR3 spans 16 residues. V lost 7 bases and J lost 5, with 24 bases in between. The V gene's germline CDR1 is MDHEN and CDR2 SYDVKM. CDR3 sequence: CASTPLGEGKRNEQYF. The CDR3 nucleotides read TGTGCCAGCACCCCTTTGGGCGAGGGAAAGAGGAACGAGCAGTACTTC. Full variable domain (outside the CDR3, taken from reference TRBV28 and TRBJ2-7): DVKVTQSSRYLVKRTGEKVFLECVQDMDHENMFWYRQDPGLGLRLIYFSYDVKMKEKGDIPEGYSVSREKKERFSLILESASTNQTSMYLCASTPLGEGKRNEQYFGPGTRLTVT.

J is TRBJ2-2 and V is TRBV15; maybe TRBD2 (6 bases). With 6 bases removed from V and 6 bases from J, the gap between germline ends came to 11 bases. Per the germline V gene, CDR1 is LNHNV and CDR2 is YYDKDF (reference sequence). This CDR3 contains 13 residues. This CDR3 reads CATRPGSPGELFF. CDR3 DNA: TGTGCCACCAGACCCGGGAGTCCCGGGGAGCTGTTTTTT.

This chain joins TRBV4-1 and TRBJ2-3, with 13 bases matching TRBD2. The germline CDR1 and CDR2 sequences are MGHRA and YSYEKL. CDR3 length: 19 residues. Trimming took 0 bases from V and 6 from J; bases not matched to a gene: 12. CDR3 nucleotides: TGCGCCAGCAGCCAAGACCGATTTAAACTAGCGGGGGGGAGGGATACGCAGTATTTT. It yields the protein CASSQDRFKLAGGRDTQYF.

This sequence joins TRBV6-1 and TRBJ2-1; 10 bases fit TRBD1. Germline CDR1 is MNHNS and CDR2 is SASEGT. There are 15 residues in the CDR3. Trimming took 7 bases from V and 2 from J; bases not matched to a gene: 5. The CDR3 region is CASMGQGKTYNEQFF. Here the CDR3 DNA reads TGTGCCAGCATGGGACAGGGGAAGACCTACAATGAGCAGTTCTTC.